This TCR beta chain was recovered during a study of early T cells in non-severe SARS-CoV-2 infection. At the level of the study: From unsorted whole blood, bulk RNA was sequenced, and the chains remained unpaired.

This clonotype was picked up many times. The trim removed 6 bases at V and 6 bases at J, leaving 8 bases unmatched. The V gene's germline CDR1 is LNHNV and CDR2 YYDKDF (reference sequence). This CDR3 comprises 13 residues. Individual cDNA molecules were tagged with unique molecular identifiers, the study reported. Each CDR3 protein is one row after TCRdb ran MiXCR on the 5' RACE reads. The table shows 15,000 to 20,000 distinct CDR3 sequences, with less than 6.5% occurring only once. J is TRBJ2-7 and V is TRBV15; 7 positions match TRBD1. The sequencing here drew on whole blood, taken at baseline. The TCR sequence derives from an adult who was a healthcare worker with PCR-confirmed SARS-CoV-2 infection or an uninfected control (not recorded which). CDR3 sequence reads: CATRVDRVGEQYF. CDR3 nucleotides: TGTGCCACCAGGGTAGACAGGGTGGGCGAGCAGTACTTC.